This T cell receptor (beta chain) is from a study of T cells in Graves' hyperthyroidism and ophthalmopathy. For the study at large: Peripheral blood collection took place at initial diagnosis, before any treatment. General study results and limits: Blood also carried most thyroid clonotypes expanded above 0.001.

The study included ophthalmopathy patients with Clinical Activity Score at least 3, NOSPECS grade at least 4 and duration under 3 months. Concerning this clonotype: The antigen is not known. A much larger clone lies one base from this, so it may be a read error.

Amplified TCR beta CDR3 regions came from RNA transcripts. Initially, a first-round RT-PCR of the TCR CDR3 employed the HTBI primer set. TCRdb reanalysed the multiplex PCR reads using MiXCR and keeps one entry per CDR3 protein. The table has about 600,000 distinct CDR3 sequences, about a sixth seen once. Germline V lookup: CDR1 LGHDT, CDR2 YNNKEL (reference sequence). The CDR3 contains 15 residues. Losses at the gene ends were 5 bases for V and 4 bases for J; bases not matched to a gene: 7. V usage is TRBV3-1 and J usage is TRBJ2-2, with 7 bases fitting TRBD2. Specimen: blood. The TCR comes from a middle-aged woman with Graves' ophthalmopathy. CDR3 loop: CASSGFGRPTGELFF. CDR3 bases: TGTGCCAGCAGCGGCTTCGGGAGGCCCACCGGGGAGCTGTTTTTT.